This T cell receptor beta chain was recovered during a study of neoadjuvant anti-PD-1 for oral cavity cancer. Background on the study: Non-progressing patients received a fourth nivolumab dose near day 43, then surgery on days 50-56.

Points on this clone: The antigen is undetermined. The same CDR3 arises from other DNA sequences in this sample as well.

Stage II-IVA oral cavity squamous cell carcinoma was new and untreated by systemic or radiation therapy. Blood libraries mostly used around 500 ng genomic DNA, six replicates each. The method was immunoSEQ multiplex PCR; TCRdb's version includes in-frame clones alone and lacks a portion of them. The table shows tens of thousands of clones, with 65% to 85% occurring only once. Study-wide results and limits: TCR analyses covered only a few patients per response group.

This CDR3 region has 13 residues. The V gene lost 5 bases and the J gene lost 1 base, with 8 bases spanning the gap. Germline CDR1 and CDR2: SEHNR and FQNEAQ (reference sequence). The V and J genes are TRBV7-9 and TRBJ1-1, with D possibly TRBD1 on 5 matching bases. The receptor's source is a person between 40 and 85 years old with oral cavity squamous cell carcinoma. Sequenced material: PBMCs, taken before nivolumab (anti-PD-1) treatment. Written as DNA, the CDR3 is TGTGCCAGCAGCCTCGGACAGAACACTGAAGCTTTCTTT. Its translation: CASSLGQNTEAFF.